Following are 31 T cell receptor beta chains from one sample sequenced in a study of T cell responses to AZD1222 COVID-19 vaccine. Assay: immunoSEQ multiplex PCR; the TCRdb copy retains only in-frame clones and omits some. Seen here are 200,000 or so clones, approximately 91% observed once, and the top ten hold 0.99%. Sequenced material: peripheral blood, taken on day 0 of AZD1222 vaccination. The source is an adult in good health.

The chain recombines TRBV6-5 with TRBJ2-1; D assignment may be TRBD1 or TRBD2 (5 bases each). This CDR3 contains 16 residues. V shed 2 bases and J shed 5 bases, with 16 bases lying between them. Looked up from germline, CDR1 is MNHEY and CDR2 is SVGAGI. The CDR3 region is CASSYGQRGSDNEQFF. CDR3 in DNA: TGTGCCAGCAGTTACGGCCAGAGGGGAAGTGACAATGAGCAGTTCTTC.

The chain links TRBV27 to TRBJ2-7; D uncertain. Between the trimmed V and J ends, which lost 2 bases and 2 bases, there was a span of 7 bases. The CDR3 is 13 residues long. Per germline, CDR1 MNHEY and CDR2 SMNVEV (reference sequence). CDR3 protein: CASSLVPTYEQYF. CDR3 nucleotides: TGTGCCAGCAGTTTAGTGCCTACCTACGAGCAGTACTTC.

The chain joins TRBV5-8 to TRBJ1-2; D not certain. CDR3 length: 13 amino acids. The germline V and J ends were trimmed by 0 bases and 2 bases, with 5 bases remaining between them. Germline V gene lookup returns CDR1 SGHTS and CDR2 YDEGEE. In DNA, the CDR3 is TGTGCCAGCAGCTTGGGCCAGAACTATGGCTACACCTTC. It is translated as CASSLGQNYGYTF.

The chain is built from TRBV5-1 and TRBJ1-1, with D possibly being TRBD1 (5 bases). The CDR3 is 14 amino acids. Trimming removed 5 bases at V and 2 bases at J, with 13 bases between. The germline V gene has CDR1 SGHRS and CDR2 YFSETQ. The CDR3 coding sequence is TGCGCCAGCAGAGGGGTTGCGGGTAACACTGAAGCTTTCTTT. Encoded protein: CASRGVAGNTEAFF. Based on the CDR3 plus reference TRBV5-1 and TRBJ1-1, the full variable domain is KAGVTQTPRYLIKTRGQQVTLSCSPISGHRSVSWYQQTPGQGLQFLFEYFSETQRNKGNFPGRFSGRQFSNSRSEMNVSTLELGDSALYLCASRGVAGNTEAFFGQGTRLTVV.

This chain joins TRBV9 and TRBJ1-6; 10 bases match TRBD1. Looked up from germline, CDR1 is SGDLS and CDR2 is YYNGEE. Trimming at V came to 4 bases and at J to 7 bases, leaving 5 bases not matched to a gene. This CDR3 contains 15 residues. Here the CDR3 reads CASSPGQGGNSPLHF. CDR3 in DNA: TGTGCCAGCAGCCCCGGACAGGGGGGGAATTCACCCCTCCACTTT.

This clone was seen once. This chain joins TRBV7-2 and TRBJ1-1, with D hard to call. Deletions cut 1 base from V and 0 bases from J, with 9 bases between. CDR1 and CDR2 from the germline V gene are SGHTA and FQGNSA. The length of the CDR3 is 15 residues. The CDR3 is CASSLGYSMNTEAFF. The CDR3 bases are TGTGCCAGCAGCTTAGGCTACTCAATGAACACTGAAGCTTTCTTT.

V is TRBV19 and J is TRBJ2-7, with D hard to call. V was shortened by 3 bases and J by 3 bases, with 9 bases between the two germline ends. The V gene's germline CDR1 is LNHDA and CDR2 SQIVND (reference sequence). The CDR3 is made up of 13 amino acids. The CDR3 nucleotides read TGTGCCAGTAGTATTAAGATGAACTACGAGCAGTACTTC. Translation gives CASSIKMNYEQYF. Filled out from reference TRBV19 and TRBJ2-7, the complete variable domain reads DGGITQSPKYLFRKEGQNVTLSCEQNLNHDAMYWYRQDPGQGLRLIYYSQIVNDFQKGDIAEGYSVSREKKESFPLTVTSAQKNPTAFYLCASSIKMNYEQYFGPGTRLTVT.

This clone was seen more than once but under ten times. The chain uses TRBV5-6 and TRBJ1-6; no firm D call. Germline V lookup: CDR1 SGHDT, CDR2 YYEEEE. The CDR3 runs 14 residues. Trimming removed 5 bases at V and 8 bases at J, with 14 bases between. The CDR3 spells CASSPWGVDSPLHF. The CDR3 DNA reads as TGTGCCAGCAGTCCCTGGGGTGTTGATTCACCCCTCCACTTT.

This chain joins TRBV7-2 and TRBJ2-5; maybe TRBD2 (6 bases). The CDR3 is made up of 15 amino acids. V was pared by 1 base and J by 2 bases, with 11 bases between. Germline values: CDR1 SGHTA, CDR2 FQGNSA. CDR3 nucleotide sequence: TGTGCCAGCAGCTTAGACAGTGGGGGGCAAGAGACCCAGTACTTC. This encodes CASSLDSGGQETQYF.

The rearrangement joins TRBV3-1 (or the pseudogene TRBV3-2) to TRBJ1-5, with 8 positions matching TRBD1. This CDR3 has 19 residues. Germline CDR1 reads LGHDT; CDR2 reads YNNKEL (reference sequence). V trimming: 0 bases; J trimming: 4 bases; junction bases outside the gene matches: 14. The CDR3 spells CASSQEWGARGPANQPQHF. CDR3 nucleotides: TGTGCCAGCAGCCAAGAATGGGGGGCCAGGGGGCCAGCAAATCAGCCCCAGCATTTT.

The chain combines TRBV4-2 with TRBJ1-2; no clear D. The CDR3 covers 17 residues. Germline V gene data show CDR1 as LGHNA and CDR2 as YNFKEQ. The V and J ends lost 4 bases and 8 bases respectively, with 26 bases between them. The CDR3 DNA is TGTGCCAGCAGCCCCAAGGATACCTGGGGTAGTCTGGGGGGCTACACCTTC. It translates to CASSPKDTWGSLGGYTF.

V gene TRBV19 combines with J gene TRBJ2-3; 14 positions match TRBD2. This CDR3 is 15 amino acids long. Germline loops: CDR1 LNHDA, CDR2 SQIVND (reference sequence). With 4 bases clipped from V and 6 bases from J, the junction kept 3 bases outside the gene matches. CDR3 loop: CASSKGLAGADTQYF. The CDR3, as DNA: TGTGCCAGTAGTAAGGGACTAGCGGGAGCCGATACGCAGTATTTT.

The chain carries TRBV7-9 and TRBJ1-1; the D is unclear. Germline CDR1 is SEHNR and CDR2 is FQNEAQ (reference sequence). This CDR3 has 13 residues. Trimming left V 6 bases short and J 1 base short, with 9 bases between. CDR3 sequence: CASSQQQNTEAFF. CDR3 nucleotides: TGTGCCAGCAGTCAACAGCAGAACACTGAAGCTTTCTTT.

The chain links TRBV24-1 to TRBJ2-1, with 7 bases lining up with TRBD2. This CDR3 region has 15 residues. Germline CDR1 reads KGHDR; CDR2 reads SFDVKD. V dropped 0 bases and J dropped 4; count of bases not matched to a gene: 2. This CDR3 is CATSDLGGGYNEQFF. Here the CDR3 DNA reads TGTGCCACCAGTGATTTGGGGGGGGGTTACAATGAGCAGTTCTTC.

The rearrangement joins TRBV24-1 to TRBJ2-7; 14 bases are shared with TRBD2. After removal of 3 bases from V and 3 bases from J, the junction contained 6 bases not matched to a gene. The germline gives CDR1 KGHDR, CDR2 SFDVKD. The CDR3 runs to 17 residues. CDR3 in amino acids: CATSDPRGTSGSYEQYF. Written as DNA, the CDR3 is TGTGCCACCAGTGATCCGCGAGGGACTAGCGGGAGCTACGAGCAGTACTTC.

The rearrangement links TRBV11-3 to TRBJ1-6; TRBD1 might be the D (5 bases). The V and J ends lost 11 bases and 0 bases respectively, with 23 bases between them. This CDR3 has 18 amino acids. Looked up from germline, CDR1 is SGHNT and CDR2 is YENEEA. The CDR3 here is CAAGCPQHPSSYNSPLHF. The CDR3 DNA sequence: TGTGCCGCAGGGTGTCCACAGCACCCCAGCTCCTATAATTCACCCCTCCACTTT.

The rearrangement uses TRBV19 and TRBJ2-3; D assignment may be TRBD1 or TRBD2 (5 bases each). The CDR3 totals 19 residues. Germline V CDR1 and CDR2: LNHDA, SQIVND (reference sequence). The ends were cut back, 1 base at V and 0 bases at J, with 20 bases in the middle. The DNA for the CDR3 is TGTGCCAGTAGTATAGCGCTTAGCGACAGAGGTTCTAGCACAGATACGCAGTATTTT. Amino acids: CASSIALSDRGSSTDTQYF.

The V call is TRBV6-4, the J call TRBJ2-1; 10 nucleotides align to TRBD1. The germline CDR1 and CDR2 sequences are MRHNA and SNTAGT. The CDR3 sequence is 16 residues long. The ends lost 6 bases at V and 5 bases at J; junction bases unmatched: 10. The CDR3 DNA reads TGTGCCAGCAGCTTAGTTTCGGGACAGGGGAACAATGAGCAGTTCTTC. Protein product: CASSLVSGQGNNEQFF.

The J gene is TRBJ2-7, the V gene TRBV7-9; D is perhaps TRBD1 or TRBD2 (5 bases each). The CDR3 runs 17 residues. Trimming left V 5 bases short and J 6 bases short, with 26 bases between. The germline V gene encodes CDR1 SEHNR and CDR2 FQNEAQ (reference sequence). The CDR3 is CASSPEWVGDQSSEQYF. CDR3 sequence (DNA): TGTGCCAGCAGCCCGGAATGGGTGGGGGACCAGAGTTCCGAGCAGTACTTC.

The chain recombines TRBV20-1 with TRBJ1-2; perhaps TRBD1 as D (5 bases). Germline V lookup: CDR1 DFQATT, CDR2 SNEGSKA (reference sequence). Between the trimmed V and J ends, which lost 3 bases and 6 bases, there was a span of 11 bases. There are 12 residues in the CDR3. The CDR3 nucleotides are TGCAGTGCTAGTTCGCAGGGACATGGCTACACCTTC. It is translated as CSASSQGHGYTF.

CDR3 loop: CASSPSPGSPDTQYF. CDR3 sequence (DNA): TGTGCCAGCAGCCCTAGCCCAGGGAGCCCAGATACGCAGTATTTT. V is TRBV11-2 and J is TRBJ2-3, with D tentatively TRBD1 or TRBD2 (5 bases each). The ends were cut back, 5 bases at V and 4 bases at J, with 16 bases in the middle. The CDR3 is 15 residues long. CDR1 is SGHAT and CDR2 is FQNNGV in the germline V gene.

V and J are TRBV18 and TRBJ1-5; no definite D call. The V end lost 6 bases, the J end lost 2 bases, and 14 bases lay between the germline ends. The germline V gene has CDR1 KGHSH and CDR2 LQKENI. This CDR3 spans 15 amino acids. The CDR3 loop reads CASSPGVIGNQPQHF. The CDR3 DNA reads TGTGCCAGCTCCCCCGGGGTAATCGGCAATCAGCCCCAGCATTTT.

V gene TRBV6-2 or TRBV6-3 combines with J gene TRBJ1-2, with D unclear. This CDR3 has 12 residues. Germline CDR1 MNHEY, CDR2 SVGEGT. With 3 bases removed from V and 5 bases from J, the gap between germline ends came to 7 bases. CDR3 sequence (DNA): TGTGCCAGCAGTTATGCGGAGTATGGCTACACCTTC. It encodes CASSYAEYGYTF.

The CDR3: CASSLEGRGSYNSPLHF. CDR3 sequence (DNA): TGTGCCAGCAGCTTAGAGGGCAGGGGATCCTATAATTCACCCCTCCACTTT. The chain couples TRBV7-8 to TRBJ1-6; the D gene is possibly TRBD1 (6 bases). CDR1 and CDR2 from the germline V gene are SGHVS and FQNEAQ. The CDR3 is 17 amino acids. V dropped 1 base and J dropped 1 base, with 11 bases sitting between them. Full variable domain (rest looked up from reference TRBV7-8 and TRBJ1-6): GAGVSQSPRYKVAKRGQDVALRCDPISGHVSLFWYQQALGQGPEFLTYFQNEAQLDKSGLPSDRFFAERPEGSVSTLKIQRTQQEDSAVYLCASSLEGRGSYNSPLHFGNGTRLTVT.

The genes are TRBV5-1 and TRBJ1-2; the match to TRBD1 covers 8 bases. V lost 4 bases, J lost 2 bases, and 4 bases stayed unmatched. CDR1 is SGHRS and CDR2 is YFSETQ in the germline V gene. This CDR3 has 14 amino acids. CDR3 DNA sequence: TGCGCCAGCAGCCTGGGACAGGCAAACTATGGCTACACCTTC. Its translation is CASSLGQANYGYTF.

The CDR3 DNA reads TGTGCCAGCAGCCAAGGATCGGGTGCCCATTTGGAGCAGTACTTC. Translation: CASSQGSGAHLEQYF. The gene calls are TRBV4-2 and TRBJ2-7; D unresolved. Trimming removed 1 base from V and 7 bases from J, with 17 bases in between. The CDR3 loop spans 15 amino acids. Germline assignment: CDR1 LGHNA and CDR2 YNFKEQ.

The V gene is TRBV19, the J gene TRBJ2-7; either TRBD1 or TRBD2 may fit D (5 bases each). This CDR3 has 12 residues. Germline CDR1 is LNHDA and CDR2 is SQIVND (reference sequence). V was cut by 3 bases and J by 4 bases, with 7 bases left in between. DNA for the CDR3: TGTGCCAGTAGTATGGGGGTTTACGAGCAGTACTTC. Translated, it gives CASSMGVYEQYF.

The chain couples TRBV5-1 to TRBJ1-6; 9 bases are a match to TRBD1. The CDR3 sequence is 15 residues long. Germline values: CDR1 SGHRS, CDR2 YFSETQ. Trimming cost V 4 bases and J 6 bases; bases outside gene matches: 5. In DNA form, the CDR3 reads TGCGCCAGCAGCAGGGGACAGGGCGCTAATTCACCCCTCCACTTT. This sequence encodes CASSRGQGANSPLHF.

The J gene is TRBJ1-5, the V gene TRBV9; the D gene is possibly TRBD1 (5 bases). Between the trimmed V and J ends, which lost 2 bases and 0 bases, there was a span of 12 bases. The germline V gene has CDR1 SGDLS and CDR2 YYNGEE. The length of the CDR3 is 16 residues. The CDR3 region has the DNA TGTGCCAGCAGCGTGGGGGGAGAGTATAGCAATCAGCCCCAGCATTTT. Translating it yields CASSVGGEYSNQPQHF. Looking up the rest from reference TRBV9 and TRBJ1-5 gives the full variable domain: DSGVTQTPKHLITATGQRVTLRCSPRSGDLSVYWYQQSLDQGLQFLIQYYNGEERAKGNILERFSAQQFPDLHSELNLSSLELGDSALYFCASSVGGEYSNQPQHFGDGTRLSIL.

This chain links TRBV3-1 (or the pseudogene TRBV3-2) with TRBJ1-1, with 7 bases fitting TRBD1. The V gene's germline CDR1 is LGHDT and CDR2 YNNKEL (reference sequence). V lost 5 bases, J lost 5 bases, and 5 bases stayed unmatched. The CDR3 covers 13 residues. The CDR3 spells CASSGAGGTEAFF. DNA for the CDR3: TGTGCCAGCAGCGGGGCAGGGGGGACTGAAGCTTTCTTT.

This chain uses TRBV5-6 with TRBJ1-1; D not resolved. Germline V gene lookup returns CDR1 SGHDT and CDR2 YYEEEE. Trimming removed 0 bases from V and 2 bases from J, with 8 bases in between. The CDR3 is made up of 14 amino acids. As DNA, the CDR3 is TGTGCCAGCAGCTTGGGTCCGGTCAACACTGAAGCTTTCTTT. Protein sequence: CASSLGPVNTEAFF.